This T cell receptor beta chain was found in a study of T-cell memory formation after mild COVID-19. Study-level points and caveats: CD4/CD8 balance characterized clones contracting day 15 to 85, and CD4+ skew characterized later expanders.

Via MiXCR, TCRdb re-called the 5' RACE reads, giving one row per CDR3 protein. Among about 150,000 distinct CDR3 sequences listed, 10% to 15% were seen once. Notes on this clonotype: Its antigen is still unknown.

This CDR3 spans 14 amino acids. Germline V gene sequence: CDR1 SGHTA, CDR2 FQGNSA. V dropped 3 bases and J dropped 4; count of bases not matched to a gene: 5. The chain joins TRBV7-2 to TRBJ1-1; 7 bases line up with TRBD1. This clonotype was obtained from a man aged 18 to 30 who had mild COVID-19 (a few samples of this study predate the infection). Cell type and time point are not known. Sequencing was carried out using PBMCs or a T cell subset sorted from them (not recorded which). In DNA form, the CDR3 reads TGTGCCAGCAGCTTCGGACAGGTCGGCACTGAAGCTTTCTTT. This codes for CASSFGQVGTEAFF.